This entry lists 22 T cell receptor beta chains sequenced from one sample in a study of T-cell memory formation after mild COVID-19. MiXCR, run by TCRdb on the 5' RACE reads, gives a single entry per CDR3 protein. The sample includes over 150,000 distinct CDR3 sequences, 18% seen only once; the top ten take 3.5% to 5%. Sequenced: PBMCs or a T cell subset sorted from them (not recorded which). The receptors stem from a man between 18 and 29 years old who had mild COVID-19 (a few samples of this study predate the infection). Cell type and time point are not known.

This chain connects TRBV29-1 to TRBJ1-2; no definite D call. Trimming removed 1 base from V and 8 bases from J, with 8 bases in between. The CDR3 covers 11 residues. The germline V gene has CDR1 SQVTM and CDR2 ANQGSEA. DNA of the CDR3: TGCAGCGTTGAAGCCTCGAGGGGCTACACCTTC. It is translated as CSVEASRGYTF.

V is TRBV7-2 and J is TRBJ2-7; TRBD2 agrees at 13 bases. The ends lost 9 bases at V and 4 bases at J; junction bases unmatched: 9. CDR1 and CDR2 (germline): SGHTA, FQGNSA. The CDR3 extends over 15 amino acids. The CDR3 loop reads CARRRTSGGLYEQYF. The DNA for the CDR3 is TGTGCCAGAAGGCGGACTAGCGGGGGCCTTTACGAGCAGTACTTC.

J is TRBJ2-2 and V is TRBV7-9; a possible D gene is TRBD1 (5 bases). CDR3 length: 13 residues. Germline loops: CDR1 SEHNR, CDR2 FQNEAQ (reference sequence). The germline V and J ends were trimmed by 3 bases and 6 bases, with 8 bases remaining between them. CDR3 sequence reads: CASSFLGAGELFF. The CDR3 bases are TGTGCCAGCAGCTTCTTAGGGGCCGGGGAGCTGTTTTTT.

This clonotype was counted ten times or more. V is TRBV5-5 and J is TRBJ2-7; TRBD2 is a possible D gene (5 bases). V lost 4 bases, J lost 2 bases, and 16 bases lay in between. The CDR3 is made up of 15 amino acids. Germline CDR1 is SGHKS and CDR2 is YYEKEE (reference sequence). CDR3 residues: CASSMITSGTYEQYF. CDR3 coding DNA: TGTGCCAGCAGCATGATTACGTCCGGGACCTACGAGCAGTACTTC.

This clonotype occurred a few times. V is TRBV4-3 and J is TRBJ1-6; TRBD1 agrees at 7 bases. Looked up from germline, CDR1 is LGHNA and CDR2 is YSLEER. V dropped 0 bases and J dropped 7; count of bases not matched to a gene: 6. The CDR3 extends over 16 amino acids. The CDR3 loop is CASSQDPGRGNSPLHF. CDR3 DNA sequence: TGCGCCAGCAGCCAAGATCCTGGCAGGGGGAATTCACCCCTCCACTTT.

The chain links TRBV6-2 or TRBV6-3 to TRBJ2-2, with no clear D. The ends were cut back, 5 bases at V and 3 bases at J, with 19 bases in the middle. Germline loops: CDR1 MNHEY, CDR2 SVGEGT. CDR3 length: 17 residues. In nucleotides, the CDR3 is TGTGCCAGCAGTACGGGTGGGAACCCAATTGACACCGGGGAGCTGTTTTTT. This encodes CASSTGGNPIDTGELFF.

The chain employs TRBV5-1 and TRBJ1-1; possible D gene TRBD1, 5 bases. This CDR3 has 12 residues. The germline V gene has CDR1 SGHRS and CDR2 YFSETQ. The V end lost 1 base, the J end lost 6 bases, and 7 bases lay between the germline ends. CDR3 DNA sequence: TGCGCCAGCAGCTTGATGGGGGCTGAAGCTTTCTTT. Its translation: CASSLMGAEAFF.

This clonotype has only a few counts. This chain joins TRBV12-5 and TRBJ2-1; TRBD2 agrees at 10 bases. CDR1 is LGHNT, CDR2 FRNRAP, per germline. The trim removed 6 bases at V and 13 bases at J, leaving 15 bases unmatched. This CDR3 spans 15 amino acids. CDR3 protein: CASGRVPGLAMSQFF. CDR3 DNA: TGTGCTAGTGGCCGAGTCCCGGGACTAGCGATGAGCCAGTTCTTC. Full variable domain (remainder filled in from reference TRBV12-5 and TRBJ2-1): DARVTQTPRHKVTEMGQEVTMRCQPILGHNTVFWYRQTMMQGLELLAYFRNRAPLDDSGMPKDRFSAEMPDATLATLKIQPSEPRDSAVYFCASGRVPGLAMSQFFGPGTRLTVL.

In its sample, this clonotype was seen a few times. This chain links TRBV27 with TRBJ2-2, with 12 bases identical to TRBD2. Germline trimming cut 6 bases from V and 5 bases from J; bases unmatched to any gene: 10. This CDR3 is 17 amino acids long. Germline V gene data show CDR1 as MNHEY and CDR2 as SMNVEV (reference sequence). Here the CDR3 DNA reads TGTGCCAGCAGCCAACTAGCGGGGGGAACGAGAACCGGGGAGCTGTTTTTT. It yields the protein CASSQLAGGTRTGELFF.

This clonotype was recorded a few times. V and J are TRBV7-2 and TRBJ2-4; TRBD2 aligns across 8 bases. Germline trimming cut 9 bases from V and 2 bases from J; bases unmatched to any gene: 9. The CDR3 sequence is 15 residues long. Germline lookup yields CDR1 SGHTA and CDR2 FQGNSA. The CDR3, as DNA: TGTGCCAGTGGCGGGGGGCAACCACCCAAAAACATTCAGTACTTC. It is translated as CASGGGQPPKNIQYF.

The V and J genes are TRBV9 and TRBJ2-3; no firm D call. Trimming left V 3 bases short and J 2 bases short, with 7 bases between. The germline V gene encodes CDR1 SGDLS and CDR2 YYNGEE. The CDR3 is made up of 13 amino acids. This CDR3 is CASSANPTDTQYF. The CDR3 bases are TGTGCCAGCAGCGCCAACCCCACAGATACGCAGTATTTT.

There are a few counts of this clonotype. This sequence joins TRBV20-1 and TRBJ2-1; 11 bases fit TRBD2. CDR1 and CDR2 from the germline V gene are DFQATT and SNEGSKA (reference sequence). V shed 2 bases and J 9 bases; nucleotides not matched to a gene: 6. The CDR3 is made up of 14 amino acids. This CDR3 reads CSARSSGGTGEQFF. DNA for the CDR3: TGCAGTGCTAGATCTAGCGGGGGGACTGGTGAGCAGTTCTTC.

V is TRBV10-3 and J is TRBJ2-5; possible D gene TRBD1, 6 bases. V shed 6 bases and J shed 2 bases, with 10 bases lying between them. The CDR3 has 13 residues. Per the germline V gene, CDR1 is ENHRY and CDR2 is SYGVKD. The CDR3 sequence: CAIRPQGQETQYF. The CDR3 coding sequence is TGTGCCATCAGACCACAGGGACAAGAGACCCAGTACTTC.

This clonotype was observed many times. The chain carries TRBV4-3 and TRBJ2-4; 7 positions match TRBD2. CDR1 LGHNA and CDR2 YSLEER come from the germline V gene. With 0 bases clipped from V and 15 bases from J, the junction kept 8 bases outside the gene matches. The length of the CDR3 is 13 residues. DNA for the CDR3: TGCGCCAGCAGCCAAGAAAAAGCGGGGAGGCGGTACTTC. It specifies CASSQEKAGRRYF.

This clonotype has just a few counts. This rearrangement joins TRBV9 to TRBJ2-7, with D perhaps assigned TRBD1 or TRBD2 (5 bases each). The CDR3 runs 14 residues. Germline V CDR1 and CDR2: SGDLS, YYNGEE. V was clipped by 4 bases and J by 2 bases, with 13 bases between them. CDR3 DNA sequence: TGTGCCAGCAGCTCTCACGGGGCAACCTACGAGCAGTACTTC. This sequence encodes CASSSHGATYEQYF.

The chain couples TRBV5-5 to TRBJ2-7; D gene unclear. The V gene's germline CDR1 is SGHKS and CDR2 YYEKEE (reference sequence). The CDR3 has 14 residues. Trimming cost V 1 base and J 3 bases, with 11 bases left between them. The chain's CDR3 is CASSLSIGHYEQYV. Here the CDR3 DNA reads TGTGCCAGCAGCTTGTCGATAGGGCACTACGAGCAGTACGTC.

The V and J genes are TRBV11-2 and TRBJ2-2; D perhaps matches TRBD1 (6 bases). The germline V gene has CDR1 SGHAT and CDR2 FQNNGV. Trimming took 5 bases from V and 5 from J, leaving 9 bases between them. The CDR3 consists of 13 residues. The CDR3 DNA follows: TGTGCCAGCAGCCGCGGACAGACCGGGGAGCTGTTTTTT. This gives the protein CASSRGQTGELFF. Combining the CDR3 with reference TRBV11-2 and TRBJ2-2 gives the whole variable domain EAGVAQSPRYKIIEKRQSVAFWCNPISGHATLYWYQQILGQGPKLLIQFQNNGVVDDSQLPKDRFSAERLKGVDSTLKIQPAKLEDSAVYLCASSRGQTGELFFGEGSRLTVL.

This chain joins TRBV2 and TRBJ1-3, with D unclear. CDR3 length equals 11 residues. Germline V gene lookup returns CDR1 SNHLY and CDR2 FYNNEI. With 7 bases removed from V and 6 bases from J, the gap between germline ends came to 7 bases. In DNA form, the CDR3 reads TGTGCCAGCAATTGGGAAAACACCATATATTTT. Its translation: CASNWENTIYF.

The V and J genes are TRBV12-3 or TRBV12-4 and TRBJ1-1, with no clear D. The CDR3 spans 13 residues. The V gene lost 3 bases and the J gene lost 7 bases, with 12 bases spanning the gap. CDR3 in DNA: TGTGCCAGCAGTTTGGTCGGGAACCATGAAGCTTTCTTT. Its protein is CASSLVGNHEAFF.

The chain combines TRBV20-1 with TRBJ2-3; 8 nucleotides line up with TRBD2. V dropped 0 bases and J dropped 2; count of bases not matched to a gene: 4. CDR1 is DFQATT, CDR2 SNEGSKA, per germline (reference sequence). This CDR3 contains 15 residues. CDR3 sequence reads: CSAREPSGFTDTQYF. CDR3 in DNA: TGCAGTGCTAGAGAACCTAGCGGGTTCACAGATACGCAGTATTTT.

This chain links TRBV7-9 with TRBJ1-1; 7 bases line up with TRBD1. V shed 3 bases, J shed 8 bases, and the junction held 9 bases outside the gene matches. This CDR3 has 14 amino acids. Germline CDR1 SEHNR, CDR2 FQNEAQ (reference sequence). The CDR3 region has the DNA TGTGCCAGCAGCTTCATTCAGGGGGAGATAGAAGCTTTCTTT. It specifies CASSFIQGEIEAFF.

The V gene is TRBV6-5, the J gene TRBJ2-3; 9 bases fit TRBD2. V lost 6 bases to trimming and J lost 0 bases; unmatched junction nucleotides: 4. Germline assignment: CDR1 MNHEY and CDR2 SVGAGI. The length of the CDR3 is 15 residues. CDR3 loop: CASRERGASTDTQYF. The CDR3 nucleotides are TGTGCCAGCAGGGAGCGGGGGGCTAGCACAGATACGCAGTATTTT.